A selection of T cell receptor beta chains follows, all from one sample in a study of beta chain features in type 1 diabetes. TCRdb's copy holds only in-frame clones and misses some; the assay was immunoSEQ multiplex PCR. The sample has about 360,000 clones; approximately 12% are singletons. The material sequenced was naive CD4+ T cells from blood. Receptor source: a man between 18 and 29 years old in good health. Both conserved end residues are part of each CDR3. The D gene is left open where the match is weak. Not every row has a clone size; where given, it reads once, few, many or a size class.

v_call	clone_size	j_call	d_call	cdr3_nt	cdr3_aa
TRBV11-3	few	TRBJ2-6	TRBD1	TGTGCCAGCAGCCCGGGACAGGGTTTCTCTGGGGCCAACGTCCTGACTTTC	CASSPGQGFSGANVLTF
TRBV29-1	few	TRBJ2-3	NA	TGCAGCGTTGCGCAAGTCGGGGGATATAGCACAGATACGCAGTATTTT	CSVAQVGGYSTDTQYF
TRBV28	few	TRBJ1-2	NA	TGTGCCAGCATCAGAACGGGCTATGGCTACACCTTC	CASIRTGYGYTF
TRBV30	NA	TRBJ2-4	NA	TGTGCCTGGAGTTCCGGAGGGAACATTCAGTACTTC	CAWSSGGNIQYF
TRBV30	few	TRBJ2-1	NA	TGTGCCTGGACACCCTGGGCGCATTACAATGAGCAGTTCTTC	CAWTPWAHYNEQFF
TRBV9	NA	TRBJ2-2	TRBD2	TGTGCCAGCAGCGTAGCCCCTAGCGGGAGAGGAGGCGGGGAGCTGTTTTTT	CASSVAPSGRGGGELFF
TRBV29-1	NA	TRBJ1-2	TRBD1	TGCAGCGTTGCAGGGGGCGCGGGCTATGGCTACACCTTC	CSVAGGAGYGYTF
TRBV11-3	NA	TRBJ2-3	TRBD2	TGTGCCAGCAGCTCCGGACTAGCGGGAGCAGCAGATACGCAGTATTTT	CASSSGLAGAADTQYF
TRBV7-9	NA	TRBJ1-2	NA	TGTGCCAGCAGCTTATTAGGAGTCAGCTATGGCTACACCTTC	CASSLLGVSYGYTF
TRBV28	NA	TRBJ2-3	NA	TGTGCCAGCAGCTATCGGGGGTGGGGCACAGATACGCAGTATTTT	CASSYRGWGTDTQYF
TRBV28	few	TRBJ1-4	NA	TGTGCCAGCAGTTTTCGGGAAAAACTGTTTTTT	CASSFREKLFF
TRBV4-1	few	TRBJ1-4	NA	TGCGCCAGCAGCCAAGGAGGACAGCGTGGTGAAAAACTGTTTTTT	CASSQGGQRGEKLFF
TRBV7-3	NA	TRBJ2-7	TRBD1	TGTGCCAGCAGCCTAGAGCCGGGACAGGCCTACGAGCAGTACTTC	CASSLEPGQAYEQYF
TRBV7-2	NA	TRBJ2-1	NA	TGTGCCAGCAGCTCCGGACTAAGTGCTGCTGAGCAGTTCTTC	CASSSGLSAAEQFF
TRBV29-1	NA	TRBJ2-3	NA	TGCAGCGTTGGAGCCTCAGACTCCCGGGGAGATACGCAGTATTTT	CSVGASDSRGDTQYF
TRBV18	NA	TRBJ2-7	TRBD1	TGTGCCAGCGCAGCGGGACAGGGACAAGCCTACGAGCAGTACTTC	CASAAGQGQAYEQYF
TRBV30	NA	TRBJ1-1	TRBD1	TGTGCCTGGAGTGTGGACAGGGAAGCTTTCTTT	CAWSVDREAFF
TRBV28	NA	TRBJ2-4	TRBD1	TGTGCCAGCAGTCCATTACAGGGGGCTCAAGGCAAAAACATTCAGTACTTC	CASSPLQGAQGKNIQYF
TRBV19	few	TRBJ1-1	NA	TGTGCCAGTAGTAGTTCTAGGGGCACTGAAGCTTTCTTT	CASSSSRGTEAFF
TRBV9	few	TRBJ2-5	NA	TGTGCCAGCAGCGTAGCTTCGGGGGCCCAGTACTTC	CASSVASGAQYF
TRBV4-3	NA	TRBJ2-1	TRBD2	TGCGCCAGCAGCCAGGGACTAGCGGGACCAAATGAGCAGTTCTTC	CASSQGLAGPNEQFF
TRBV6-5	NA	TRBJ1-1	NA	TGTGCCAGCAGTACAGTGAACACTGAAGCTTTCTTT	CASSTVNTEAFF
TRBV5-4	few	TRBJ2-5	NA	TGTGCCAGCAGCCCTTTATCAGCGGGTCCCGCACAAGAGACCCAGTACTTC	CASSPLSAGPAQETQYF
TRBV18	few	TRBJ2-1	TRBD1	TGTGCCAGCTCACTTTCCGGGACAGGCTACAATGAGCAGTTCTTC	CASSLSGTGYNEQFF
TRBV28	NA	TRBJ2-7	TRBD1	TGTGCCAGCAGTTATCGACAGGGGGACTCCTACGAGCAGTACTTC	CASSYRQGDSYEQYF
TRBV6-6	NA	TRBJ2-7	NA	TGTGCCAGCAGTTACGGGGACACCCGTCCCGAGCAGTACTTC	CASSYGDTRPEQYF
TRBV9	NA	TRBJ2-1	NA	TGTGCCAGCAGCGTATACAGTAGCTCCTACAATGAGCAGTTCTTC	CASSVYSSSYNEQFF
TRBV13	NA	TRBJ2-1	TRBD2	TGTGCCAGCAGCTTTCCCGCTAGCGGGGCCTACAATGAGCAGTTCTTC	CASSFPASGAYNEQFF
TRBV19	NA	TRBJ2-5	NA	TGTGCCAGTAGTTCACCGGGACAACTAACTGGGGAGACCCAGTACTTC	CASSSPGQLTGETQYF
TRBV5-1	NA	TRBJ2-1	TRBD2	TGCGCCAGCAGCATTAGCGGGAGCCCCTACAATGAGCAGTTCTTC	CASSISGSPYNEQFF
TRBV6-5	NA	TRBJ2-2	NA	TGTGCCAGCAGTTCGGCCGGGGAGCTGTTTTTT	CASSSAGELFF
TRBV4-3	many	TRBJ1-2	NA	TGCGCCAGCAGCCAAGATCGGAGGGTTGGCTACACCTTC	CASSQDRRVGYTF
TRBV2	few	TRBJ1-2	NA	TGTGCCAGCAGTCGAAGGGACACGTACTATGGCTACACCTTC	CASSRRDTYYGYTF
TRBV5-1	few	TRBJ1-4	NA	TGCGCCAGCAGCTTGGTAGGCGGACAGTTCATCGGAAAACTGTTTTTT	CASSLVGGQFIGKLFF
TRBV19	few	TRBJ1-5	NA	TGTGCCAGTAGTATATCGGATCAGCCCCAGCATTTT	CASSISDQPQHF
TRBV29-1	few	TRBJ2-3	NA	TGCAGCGTTGGGCACAGGGCGGGAGATACGCAGTATTTT	CSVGHRAGDTQYF
TRBV5-1	few	TRBJ1-2	TRBD1	TGCGCCAGCAGCCACGGGACAGGGGATACTAACTATGGCTACACCTTC	CASSHGTGDTNYGYTF
TRBV11-2	few	TRBJ2-3	NA	TGTGCCAGCAGCTCGGCCGGGGGAGATACGCAGTATTTT	CASSSAGGDTQYF
TRBV5-1	NA	TRBJ2-7	TRBD1	TGCGCCAGCAGCTTGGCCGGGCAGGGGGCTATCGACGAGCAGTACTTC	CASSLAGQGAIDEQYF
TRBV7-9	NA	TRBJ2-4	NA	TGTGCCAGCAGCCCGCGGGGTGGCAAAAACATTCAGTACTTC	CASSPRGGKNIQYF
TRBV29-1	few	TRBJ1-5	NA	TGCAGTCATGGGCGGGGCTCGGATGGCAATCAGCCCCAGCATTTT	CSHGRGSDGNQPQHF
TRBV2	few	TRBJ2-2	NA	TGTGCCAGCAGTAACGCCAGGGCGAACACCGGGGAGCTGTTTTTT	CASSNARANTGELFF
TRBV9	NA	TRBJ2-6	NA	TGTGCCAGCAGCGTAGCGATCGGAGGCTCTGGGGCCAACGTCCTGACTTTC	CASSVAIGGSGANVLTF
TRBV28	few	TRBJ2-7	NA	TGTGCCAGCAGACGGGACTTATACGAGCAGTACTTC	CASRRDLYEQYF
TRBV7-9	NA	TRBJ2-1	TRBD2	TGTGCCAGCAGCTCCTACGGACTAGTCAATGAGCAGTTCTTC	CASSSYGLVNEQFF
TRBV28	NA	TRBJ2-5	TRBD1	TGTGCCACCCGCGAGGGGGCGCCTTGGGAGACCCAGTACTTC	CATREGAPWETQYF
TRBV9	few	TRBJ2-1	NA	TGTGCCAGCAGCCCAGAGCCCGGCGGTGAGCAGTTCTTC	CASSPEPGGEQFF
TRBV28	NA	TRBJ2-3	NA	TGTGCCGCGGGGACGGCCAACACAGATACGCAGTATTTT	CAAGTANTDTQYF
TRBV7-6	few	TRBJ2-3	NA	TGTGCCAGCAGCTTTGGCAGGGGCGCAGATACGCAGTATTTT	CASSFGRGADTQYF
TRBV7-9	few	TRBJ2-7	TRBD1	TGTGCCAGCAGCTCGGGACAGGCCAGAACCTACGAGCAGTACTTC	CASSSGQARTYEQYF
TRBV19	NA	TRBJ2-1	NA	TGTGCCAGTAGTATCAGATTCACCGCTGGTGAGCAGTTCTTC	CASSIRFTAGEQFF
TRBV23-1	many	TRBJ2-7	NA	TGCGCCACCGCCTACGAGCAGTACTTC	CATAYEQYF